Listed here are 14 T cell receptor beta chains from one sample, sequenced in a study of shared clonotypes between healthy human individuals. Assay: immunoSEQ multiplex PCR; the TCRdb copy retains only in-frame clones and omits some. The sample has 2 million to 3 million clones, 90% to 95% seen once. The sample comprised naive CD4+ T cells from PBMCs. Subset specified: CD45RA+ positively selected. Receptors were obtained from a young man in good health. Some clones in this sample may be carry-over from other donors' samples.

Concerning this clone: At the DNA level, this CDR3 is encoded by other sequences in the same sample as well. The V call is TRBV14, the J call TRBJ2-7; D remains unclear. The CDR3 has 13 amino acids. V gave up 1 base and J gave up 3 bases, with 7 bases separating them. CDR1 is SGHDN, CDR2 FVKESK, per germline. CDR3 region: CASSQGQVYEQYF. The CDR3 coding sequence is TGTGCCAGCAGCCAAGGGCAGGTCTACGAGCAGTACTTC.

The genes are TRBV28 and TRBJ1-3; maybe TRBD1 (6 bases). V was cut by 1 base and J by 2 bases, with 12 bases left in between. There are 16 residues in the CDR3. The germline gives CDR1 MDHEN, CDR2 SYDVKM. In nucleotides, the CDR3 is TGTGCCAGCAGTTTATTGGGGGGGCGAACTGGAAACACCATATATTTT. Its translation is CASSLLGGRTGNTIYF.

In the case of this clone: Other DNA sequences in the sample encode the same CDR3. The chain has TRBV28 and TRBJ2-7; no definite D call. CDR3 length: 11 residues. Germline loops: CDR1 MDHEN, CDR2 SYDVKM. Between the trimmed V and J ends, which lost 6 bases and 3 bases, there was a span of 6 bases. The DNA of the CDR3 is TGTGCCAGCAGCGTACTCTACGAGCAGTACTTC. This sequence encodes CASSVLYEQYF.

This sequence joins TRBV30 and TRBJ1-2; D is unclear. In germline, CDR1 is GTSNPN, CDR2 SVGIG (reference sequence). This CDR3 spans 13 amino acids. The CDR3 DNA reads as TGTGTCAGAACGGACGGGGAGGCCTATGGCTACACCTTC. Translated: CVRTDGEAYGYTF.

This clone was seen a few times. This sample includes further DNA sequences coding for the same CDR3. The rearrangement uses TRBV18 and TRBJ1-2; no clear D gene. V gave up 3 bases and J gave up 5 bases, with 4 bases separating them. There are 11 residues in the CDR3. Germline loops: CDR1 KGHSH, CDR2 LQKENI. Here the CDR3 DNA reads TGTGCCAGCTCACCCGGGTATGGCTACACCTTC. This translates into CASSPGYGYTF.

This clone was detected only once. The CDR3 region is CASSLMRNSYEQYF. CDR3 DNA: TGTGCCAGCAGCTTAATGCGGAACTCCTACGAGCAGTACTTC. The rearrangement links TRBV7-2 to TRBJ2-7; D remains ambiguous. V lost 2 bases, J lost 0 bases, and 8 bases lay in between. Germline V gene data show CDR1 as SGHTA and CDR2 as FQGNSA. The CDR3 is 14 amino acids.

The V gene is TRBV19, the J gene TRBJ1-2; the match to TRBD1 covers 7 bases. The CDR3 sequence is 14 residues long. V gave up 4 bases and J gave up 4 bases; unmatched junction bases: 6. From germline, CDR1 is LNHDA and CDR2 SQIVND (reference sequence). Here the CDR3 DNA reads TGTGCCAGTAGTACGAGGGGACAGACCTATGGCTACACCTTC. Protein: CASSTRGQTYGYTF.

This clone was observed once. The chain joins TRBV5-4 to TRBJ2-3; 7 positions match TRBD2. The CDR3 is made up of 15 amino acids. Germline V gene lookup returns CDR1 SGHNT and CDR2 YYREEE (reference sequence). The V gene end was trimmed by 0 bases and the J gene end by 1 base; junction bases not matched to a gene: 2. In DNA form, the CDR3 reads TGTGCCAGCAGCTTGGCCACTAGCGGCACAGATACGCAGTATTTT. Translated, it gives CASSLATSGTDTQYF.

The genes are TRBV5-5 and TRBJ1-1; no clear D. Trimming removed 4 bases from V and 4 bases from J, with 20 bases in between. This CDR3 is 16 amino acids long. In germline, CDR1 is SGHKS, CDR2 YYEKEE (reference sequence). The CDR3 here is CASSPAPSLLGTEAFF. In DNA, the CDR3 is TGTGCCAGCAGCCCGGCCCCCTCCTTACTTGGCACTGAAGCTTTCTTT.

The chain recombines TRBV7-3 with TRBJ1-2; no reliable D call. The CDR3 covers 15 residues. V was clipped by 0 bases and J by 3 bases, with 11 bases between them. Germline V gene lookup returns CDR1 SGHTA and CDR2 FQGTGA. DNA of the CDR3: TGTGCCAGCAGCTTAACCCAGAACTCGGACTATGGCTACACCTTC. This gives the protein CASSLTQNSDYGYTF.

This chain joins TRBV11-2 and TRBJ2-7; 8 positions agree with TRBD2. This CDR3 region has 15 residues. The V gene end was trimmed by 2 bases and the J gene end by 3 bases; junction bases not matched to a gene: 6. Germline CDR1 SGHAT, CDR2 FQNNGV. The CDR3 sequence: CASSLRLAGLYEQYF. The CDR3 coding sequence is TGTGCCAGCAGCTTACGGCTAGCGGGCCTCTACGAGCAGTACTTC.

This rearrangement joins TRBV5-1 to TRBJ2-1; 9 bases agree with TRBD2. The CDR3 loop spans 18 amino acids. The V gene's germline CDR1 is SGHRS and CDR2 YFSETQ. The V gene end was trimmed by 0 bases and the J gene end by 0 bases; junction bases not matched to a gene: 7. CDR3 sequence: CASSLGLAGTSSYNEQFF. CDR3 in DNA: TGCGCCAGCAGCTTGGGGCTAGCGGGAACGAGCTCCTACAATGAGCAGTTCTTC.

The CDR3 protein is CASSPRSGQGNEKLFF. The CDR3 DNA follows: TGTGCCAGCAGCCCTCGGTCAGGACAGGGGAATGAAAAACTGTTTTTT. The chain recombines TRBV7-2 with TRBJ1-4; 9 nucleotides match TRBD1. The CDR3 length is 16 residues. V lost 5 bases to trimming and J lost 5 bases; unmatched junction nucleotides: 9. Germline CDR1 SGHTA, CDR2 FQGNSA.

The chain recombines TRBV29-1 with TRBJ1-1; D ambiguous. Germline V gene lookup returns CDR1 SQVTM and CDR2 ANQGSEA. Trimming stripped 1 base from V and 1 base from J, with 16 bases between. The CDR3 totals 16 residues. This CDR3 reads CSVEGGVGRKNTEAFF. In DNA, the CDR3 is TGCAGCGTTGAAGGGGGTGTGGGCAGGAAGAACACTGAAGCTTTCTTT.